The 5 T cell receptor beta chains below come from one sample, sequenced in a study of T cells in Graves' hyperthyroidism and ophthalmopathy. It was RNA transcripts that yielded the amplified TCR beta CDR3 regions. During a first-round RT-PCR of the TCR CDR3, the HTBI primer set was used. TCRdb processed the multiplex PCR reads anew with MiXCR; each CDR3 protein has one entry. The table has about 210,000 distinct CDR3 sequences, roughly 18% seen once. Specimen: blood. The receptors shown here come from a middle-aged man with Graves' hyperthyroidism.

Worth noting for this clonotype: This may be a read error, as it is one base from a much larger clone. The genes are TRBV3-2 and TRBJ1-1. TRBV3-2 constitutes a pseudogene. The CDR3 spans 12 residues. The DNA of the CDR3 is TGTGCCAGCAACCAGGGACCTCAAGAGGCTTTCTTT. As protein: CASNQGPQEAFF.

This clonotype was counted only a few times. The V and J genes are TRBV3-1 and TRBJ2-7, with D perhaps given as TRBD1 or TRBD2 (7 bases each). This CDR3 comprises 15 residues. The V end was cut by 4 bases, the J end by 1 base, with 14 bases between. The germline V gene encodes CDR1 LGHDT and CDR2 YNNKEL (reference sequence). The CDR3 is CASSPHQGGSYEQYF. The CDR3 coding sequence is TGTGCCAGCAGCCCACACCAGGGGGGGTCCTACGAGCAGTACTTC.

The chain joins TRBV19 to TRBJ2-1, with D tentatively TRBD1 or TRBD2 (6 bases each). This CDR3 contains 16 residues. Looked up from germline, CDR1 is LNHDA and CDR2 is SQIVND (reference sequence). Trimming stripped 5 bases from V and 3 bases from J, with 17 bases between. The CDR3 loop is CASSLGGGRRYNEQFF. The CDR3 DNA sequence: TGTGCCAGTAGTCTCGGAGGGGGGAGACGCTACAATGAGCAGTTCTTC.

This clonotype was counted a few times. V gene TRBV9 combines with J gene TRBJ2-1; D gene ambiguous. The CDR3 length is 14 residues. V lost 0 bases, J lost 3 bases, and 7 bases lay in between. From germline, CDR1 is SGDLS and CDR2 YYNGEE. DNA of the CDR3: TGTGCCAGCAGCGTAGACGGCATCTACAATGAGCAGTTCTTC. It codes for CASSVDGIYNEQFF.

This clonotype was seen repeatedly, ten times or more. The chain employs TRBV5-5 and TRBJ2-7; 9 bases map to TRBD1. The CDR3 contains 16 residues. V was clipped by 0 bases and J by 0 bases; unmatched bases: 4. Germline V CDR1 and CDR2: SGHKS, YYEKEE (reference sequence). CDR3 bases: TGTGCCAGCAGCTTGGGAGGGACAGGGAGCTCCTACGAGCAGTACTTC. It encodes CASSLGGTGSSYEQYF.